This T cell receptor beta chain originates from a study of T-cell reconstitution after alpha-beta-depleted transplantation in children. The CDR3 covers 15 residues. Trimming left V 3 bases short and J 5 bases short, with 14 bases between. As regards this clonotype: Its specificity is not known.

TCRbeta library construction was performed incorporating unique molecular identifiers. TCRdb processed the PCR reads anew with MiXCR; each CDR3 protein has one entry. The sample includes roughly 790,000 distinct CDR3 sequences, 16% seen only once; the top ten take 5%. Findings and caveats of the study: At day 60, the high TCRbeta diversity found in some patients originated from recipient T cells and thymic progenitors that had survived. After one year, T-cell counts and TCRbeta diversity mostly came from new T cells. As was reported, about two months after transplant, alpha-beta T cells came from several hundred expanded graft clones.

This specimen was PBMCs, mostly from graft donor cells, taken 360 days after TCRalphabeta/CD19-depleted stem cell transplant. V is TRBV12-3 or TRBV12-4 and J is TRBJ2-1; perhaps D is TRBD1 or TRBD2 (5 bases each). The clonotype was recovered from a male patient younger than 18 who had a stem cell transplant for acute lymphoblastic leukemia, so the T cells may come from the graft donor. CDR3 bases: TGTGCCAGCAGTTTCCCGGGACCCACAAACAATGAGCAGTTCTTC. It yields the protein CASSFPGPTNNEQFF.